This entry lists 26 T cell receptor beta chains sequenced from one sample in a study of identical twins' blood T cells. TCRdb re-derived calls from the 5' RACE reads in MiXCR, one entry per CDR3 protein. Among fewer than 450,000 distinct CDR3 sequences listed, approximately 30% were seen once. The sample comprised PBMCs. Every receptor here comes from a woman aged 18-49 years in good health.

This clonotype was seen at least ten times. The chain joins TRBV20-1 to TRBJ2-1, with D perhaps matching TRBD2 (6 bases). V lost 6 bases and J lost 4, with 16 bases in between. The CDR3 runs 14 residues. The germline V gene encodes CDR1 DFQATT and CDR2 SNEGSKA (reference sequence). CDR3 protein: CSASGRGRYNEQFF. CDR3 in DNA: TGCAGTGCCTCAGGACGGGGGAGGTACAATGAGCAGTTCTTC.

The chain recombines TRBV13 with TRBJ2-1; D is uncertain. CDR1 and CDR2 from the germline V gene are PRHDT and FYEKMQ (reference sequence). The CDR3 consists of 15 residues. Trimming took off 0 bases at V and 2 bases at J, with 8 bases between the two ends. The CDR3 DNA follows: TGTGCCAGCAGCTTAGGGAATACAGCCTACAATGAGCAGTTCTTC. Residues: CASSLGNTAYNEQFF.

The V gene is TRBV7-3, the J gene TRBJ1-1; TRBD1 might be the D (5 bases). Germline V lookup: CDR1 SGHTA, CDR2 FQGTGA. This CDR3 has 15 amino acids. The V end lost 0 bases, the J end lost 5 bases, and 13 bases lay between the germline ends. The CDR3 nucleotides are TGTGCCAGCAGCTTAACCCCGGTGGGGGTTACTGAAGCTTTCTTT. Translation: CASSLTPVGVTEAFF.

This clonotype was recorded a few times. The chain recombines TRBV28 with TRBJ2-3; 7 bases align to TRBD1. The germline V gene encodes CDR1 MDHEN and CDR2 SYDVKM. This CDR3 is built from 16 residues. Losses at the gene ends were 8 bases for V and 3 bases for J; bases not matched to a gene: 14. The CDR3 DNA follows: TGTGCCAGCCCCCCTACAGGGGATACGCTTACAGATACGCAGTATTTT. Protein sequence: CASPPTGDTLTDTQYF.

The chain combines TRBV20-1 with TRBJ1-6; D might be TRBD1 (6 bases). Germline V CDR1 and CDR2: DFQATT, SNEGSKA (reference sequence). V was shortened by 0 bases and J by 9 bases, with 12 bases between the two germline ends. The length of the CDR3 is 14 residues. CDR3 amino acids: CSARDRGSSSPLHF. DNA for the CDR3: TGCAGTGCTAGAGACAGGGGTTCTAGTTCACCCCTCCACTTT.

The chain joins TRBV10-2 to TRBJ2-1, with TRBD2 matching over 7 bases. With 4 bases clipped from V and 2 bases from J, the junction kept 17 bases outside the gene matches. CDR1 and CDR2 (germline): WSHSY, SAAADI. This CDR3 has 19 amino acids. The CDR3 region is CASSGQISGTNVTYNEQFF. The CDR3, as DNA: TGCGCCAGCAGTGGCCAAATATCCGGGACTAACGTAACCTACAATGAGCAGTTCTTC.

The gene calls are TRBV11-2 and TRBJ2-3; TRBD2 might be the D (6 bases). Germline CDR1 reads SGHAT; CDR2 reads FQNNGV. Trimming removed 4 bases at V and 6 bases at J, with 17 bases between. The CDR3 length is 15 residues. Here the CDR3 DNA reads TGTGCCAGCAGCTCGAGAAGCGGGTCCTCGGATACGCAGTATTTT. This codes for CASSSRSGSSDTQYF.

The chain is built from TRBV6-6 and TRBJ1-2; no firm D call. Trimming shortened V by 2 bases and J by 8 bases, and 3 bases separated the two germline ends. CDR3 size: 10 residues. Germline V gives CDR1 MNHNY, CDR2 SVGAGI (reference sequence). CDR3 coding DNA: TGTGCCAGCAGTTACGGGGGCTACACCTTC. Translating it yields CASSYGGYTF.

The chain couples TRBV7-6 to TRBJ2-3, with 7 bases lining up with TRBD1. The V gene's germline CDR1 is SGHVS and CDR2 FNYEAQ. CDR3 size: 17 residues. V trimming: 5 bases; J trimming: 0 bases; junction bases outside the gene matches: 11. Written as DNA, the CDR3 is TGTGCCAGCAGCACGCGTCATAAGGGGGCTAGCACAGATACGCAGTATTTT. Protein product: CASSTRHKGASTDTQYF.

This sequence joins TRBV20-1 and TRBJ2-1; 9 nucleotides align to TRBD2. Germline V gives CDR1 DFQATT, CDR2 SNEGSKA (reference sequence). This CDR3 comprises 14 residues. Unmatched junction bases numbered 7, after V lost 5 bases and J lost 5 bases. CDR3: CSASRTSEDNEQFF. The CDR3 region has the DNA TGCAGTGCTTCGCGGACTAGCGAAGACAATGAGCAGTTCTTC.

This chain connects TRBV7-9 to TRBJ1-4; possible D gene TRBD1, 6 bases. The V and J ends lost 3 bases and 3 bases respectively, with 11 bases between them. CDR1 and CDR2 from the germline V gene are SEHNR and FQNEAQ (reference sequence). The CDR3 loop spans 15 amino acids. CDR3 coding DNA: TGTGCCAGCAGCTTTACAGGGCGGGCTAATGAAAAACTGTTTTTT. The encoded protein is CASSFTGRANEKLFF.

This clonotype occurred once. This clone may be a read error of a much larger clone one base away. The conserved closing phenylalanine or tryptophan is absent in this CDR3, likely reflecting a read error. This chain connects TRBV11-2 to TRBJ1-2, with D uncertain. Trimming took 4 bases from V and 4 from J, leaving 7 bases between them. This CDR3 has 12 amino acids. Germline values: CDR1 SGHAT, CDR2 FQNNGV. The CDR3 region is CASSSNSYGYTV. For the CDR3, the DNA is TGTGCCAGCAGCTCAAACAGCTATGGCTACACCGTC.

The V call is TRBV6-6, the J call TRBJ1-1; D is unclear. The CDR3 runs 12 residues. The germline V and J ends were trimmed by 11 bases and 6 bases, with 16 bases remaining between them. The germline gives CDR1 MNHNY, CDR2 SVGAGI (reference sequence). The CDR3 protein is CAVRGGVAEAFF. The CDR3 nucleotides read TGTGCCGTCAGAGGAGGTGTGGCTGAAGCTTTCTTT.

Ten or more counts support this clonotype. Here the CDR3 reads CASSLEGGLDIQYF. In nucleotides, the CDR3 is TGTGCCAGCAGCTTAGAAGGGGGGCTGGACATTCAGTACTTC. The gene calls are TRBV11-2 and TRBJ2-4; tentatively, D is TRBD1 or TRBD2 (6 bases each). Trimming removed 0 bases at V and 8 bases at J, with 11 bases between. Germline loops: CDR1 SGHAT, CDR2 FQNNGV. CDR3 size: 14 residues.

Comments on this clonotype: This may be a read error, as it is one base from a much larger clone. The rearrangement uses TRBV20-1 and TRBJ1-4, with D maybe TRBD1 (5 bases). The CDR3 contains 14 residues. Germline CDR1 reads DFQATT; CDR2 reads SNEGSKA (reference sequence). Trimming removed 7 bases from V and 2 bases from J, with 14 bases in between. This CDR3 is CSDRRGATNEKLFF. For the CDR3, the DNA is TGCAGTGATAGGAGGGGTGCGACTAATGAAAAACTGTTTTTT.

This clonotype was seen a handful of times. This sequence joins TRBV20-1 and TRBJ1-5; D is possibly TRBD1 (5 bases). The germline V and J ends were trimmed by 0 bases and 0 bases, with 18 bases remaining between them. CDR1 DFQATT and CDR2 SNEGSKA come from the germline V gene (reference sequence). This CDR3 has 18 amino acids. The CDR3 sequence: CSARDGGRNPYSNQPQHF. In DNA, the CDR3 is TGCAGTGCTAGAGATGGGGGAAGGAACCCGTATAGCAATCAGCCCCAGCATTTT.

This clonotype was observed a handful of times. The chain recombines TRBV3-1 with TRBJ2-2; D gene unclear. This CDR3 has 14 residues. The V and J ends lost 2 bases and 4 bases respectively, with 8 bases between them. Per the germline V gene, CDR1 is LGHDT and CDR2 is YNNKEL (reference sequence). CDR3 sequence: CASSQQQLTGELFF. The DNA for the CDR3 is TGTGCCAGCAGCCAACAACAGCTCACCGGGGAGCTGTTTTTT.

Of note for this clonotype: One base away lies a much larger clone, so this may be a sequencing read error. The V and J genes are TRBV9 and TRBJ1-1; D perhaps matches TRBD1 (6 bases). There are 12 residues in the CDR3. The germline gives CDR1 SGDLS, CDR2 YYNGEE. Here the CDR3 reads CASSTGQPEALF. CDR3 DNA sequence: TGTGCCAGCAGCACCGGACAGCCTGAAGCTTTATTT.

This clonotype occurred a few times. The junction does not match germline at one end; this may be a read error. CDR3 in DNA: TGTGCTAGCAGCCGGCAGCATAATGAAAAACTGTTTTTT. Its translation: CASSRQHNEKLFF. The chain couples TRBV14 to TRBJ1-4; no definite D call. The CDR3 sequence is 13 residues long. Per germline, CDR1 SGHDN and CDR2 FVKESK.

In this sample, this clonotype turned up a few times. The J gene is TRBJ1-5, the V gene TRBV29-1; TRBD1 matches 7 bases. In germline, CDR1 is SQVTM, CDR2 ANQGSEA. CDR3 size: 14 residues. Trimming at V came to 8 bases and at J to 8 bases, leaving 15 bases not matched to a gene. CDR3 region: CSRFRDSLLKPQHF. Here the CDR3 DNA reads TGCAGCCGTTTCCGGGACAGCTTATTGAAGCCCCAGCATTTT.

This clonotype has a count of ten or more. The genes are TRBV10-1 and TRBJ2-2, with D possibly TRBD2 on 5 matching bases. This CDR3 is 14 amino acids long. The germline CDR1 and CDR2 sequences are WNHNN and SYGVQD (reference sequence). The V end lost 1 base, the J end lost 7 bases, and 10 bases lay between the germline ends. The CDR3 bases are TGCGCCAGCAGTGAGTTGGGAGTTGACGGGGAGCTGTTTTTT. Protein sequence: CASSELGVDGELFF.

The chain links TRBV28 to TRBJ1-2; D is unclear. This CDR3 is 14 amino acids long. The germline V gene has CDR1 MDHEN and CDR2 SYDVKM. With 4 bases removed from V and 4 bases from J, the gap between germline ends came to 13 bases. CDR3 sequence reads: CASSSGPSSYGYTF. CDR3 in DNA: TGTGCCAGCAGTTCCGGACCGTCATCCTATGGCTACACCTTC.

In regard to this clonotype: Germline is not matched at one junction end, which may reflect a read error. This rearrangement joins TRBV5-6 to TRBJ2-7; 9 bases align to TRBD2. Germline V gives CDR1 SGHDT, CDR2 YYEEEE. This CDR3 has 14 amino acids. In DNA form, the CDR3 reads TGTGCCAGCAGCTGGGGGACTAGCTCCCACGAGCAGTACTTC. Translation gives CASSWGTSSHEQYF.

The chain recombines TRBV11-2 with TRBJ2-1; possibly TRBD1 for D (5 bases). The germline CDR1 and CDR2 sequences are SGHAT and FQNNGV. V was trimmed by 2 bases and J by 2 bases, leaving 10 bases between them. This CDR3 is 15 amino acids long. The CDR3 sequence: CASSLRGQPYNEQFF. The DNA for the CDR3 is TGTGCCAGCAGCTTAAGGGGCCAACCCTACAATGAGCAGTTCTTC.

This clonotype was counted a few times. The V gene is TRBV7-8, the J gene TRBJ2-7, with unresolved D. Trimming shortened V by 5 bases and J by 3 bases, and 11 bases separated the two germline ends. The CDR3 is 13 residues long. The germline CDR1 and CDR2 sequences are SGHVS and FQNEAQ. CDR3 coding DNA: TGTGCCAGCAGCCTTTTAAACAGCTACGAGCAGTACTTC. It translates to CASSLLNSYEQYF.

The chain has TRBV29-1 and TRBJ1-1; possible D gene TRBD1, 6 bases. The germline V and J ends were trimmed by 5 bases and 0 bases, with 10 bases remaining between them. CDR3 size: 13 residues. CDR1 is SQVTM, CDR2 ANQGSEA, per germline. In DNA form, the CDR3 reads TGCAGCGTTAGGACAGCCCTGAACACTGAAGCTTTCTTT. This translates into CSVRTALNTEAFF.